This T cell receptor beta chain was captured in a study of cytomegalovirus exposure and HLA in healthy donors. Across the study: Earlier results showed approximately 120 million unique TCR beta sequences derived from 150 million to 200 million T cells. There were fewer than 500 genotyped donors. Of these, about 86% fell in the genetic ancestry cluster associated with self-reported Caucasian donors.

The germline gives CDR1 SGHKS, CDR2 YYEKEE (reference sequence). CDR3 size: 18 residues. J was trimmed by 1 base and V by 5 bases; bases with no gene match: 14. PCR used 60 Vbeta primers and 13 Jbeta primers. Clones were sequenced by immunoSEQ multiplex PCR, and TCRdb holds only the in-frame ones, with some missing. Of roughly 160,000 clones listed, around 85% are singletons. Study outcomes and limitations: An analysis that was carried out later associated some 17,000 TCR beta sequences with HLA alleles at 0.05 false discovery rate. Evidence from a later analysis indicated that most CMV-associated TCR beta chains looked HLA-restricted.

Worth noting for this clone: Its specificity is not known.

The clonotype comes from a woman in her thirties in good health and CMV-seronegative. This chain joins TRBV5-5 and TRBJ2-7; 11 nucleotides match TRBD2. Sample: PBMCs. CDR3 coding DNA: TGTGCCAGCAGTTTGACCCCCCCGGGGACTAGCGGTTCCTACGAGCAGTACTTC. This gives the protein CASSLTPPGTSGSYEQYF.